What follows is one TCR beta chain and its context. The sample comes from a study of T cells after yellow fever vaccination. In making TCR cDNA, 5'RACE template switching added a universal primer site and UMIs to it. Each CDR3 protein gets one entry after TCRdb re-called the 5' RACE reads with MiXCR. The data hold 400,000 to 450,000 distinct CDR3 sequences, with under 20% observed a single time. There are 12 residues in the CDR3. The ends were cut back, 1 base at V and 4 bases at J, with 4 bases in the middle. Germline CDR1 SEHNR, CDR2 FQNEAQ (reference sequence). The clonotype was recovered from a man younger than 35 who received the YFV17D yellow fever vaccine. The sequencing used PBMCs, collected before the yellow fever booster vaccination. V is TRBV7-9 and J is TRBJ1-2; D gene ambiguous. DNA of the CDR3: TGTGCCAGCAGCTTAGTCAGCTATGGCTACACCTTC. It yields the protein CASSLVSYGYTF.